These 21 T cell receptor beta chains were all obtained from the same sample, sequenced in a study of spatial heterogeneity in lung cancer. As for time point: sample taken at primary tumor resection. Sequencing was performed on whole RNA extracted from tumor and nontumor lung tissue, or from frozen PBMC, and the material was left unsorted. Using its own MiXCR run on the 5' RACE reads, TCRdb lists one record per CDR3 protein. The sample includes about 2,900 distinct CDR3 sequences, 10% to 15% of them seen just once. The specimen comprised normal lung tissue next to the tumor, sampled at surgery. Receptor source: a male donor with early-stage non-small cell lung cancer.

This clonotype rates as medium-sized. This chain links TRBV6-2 or TRBV6-3 with TRBJ2-7, with D maybe TRBD2 (6 bases). Trimming pared 2 bases from V and 1 base from J, leaving 12 bases between. The germline V gene encodes CDR1 MNHEY and CDR2 SVGEGT. The CDR3 is 15 amino acids. CDR3 sequence reads: CASSYLAPNSYEQYF. As DNA, the CDR3 is TGTGCCAGCAGTTACCTAGCGCCTAATTCCTACGAGCAGTACTTC.

This clonotype is medium-sized within its sample. The chain combines TRBV29-1 with TRBJ2-1, with 7 bases lining up with TRBD1. The CDR3 loop spans 12 amino acids. Germline V gene sequence: CDR1 SQVTM, CDR2 ANQGSEA. V lost 7 bases and J lost 8; bases outside the gene matches: 8. The DNA of the CDR3 is TGCAGCGCTAAGACAGGGACCGATGAGCAGTTCTTC. Translation gives CSAKTGTDEQFF.

This clonotype is medium-sized in the sample. The V and J genes are TRBV6-6 and TRBJ2-7, with a tentative D call TRBD2 (6 bases). This CDR3 region has 15 residues. CDR1 and CDR2 from the germline V gene are MNHNY and SVGAGI (reference sequence). V was trimmed by 5 bases and J by 2 bases, leaving 16 bases between them. The DNA for the CDR3 is TGTGCCAGCAGTGGGGATACTAGCAGTGCCTACGAGCAGTACTTC. It codes for CASSGDTSSAYEQYF.

By frequency in the sample, this clonotype is medium-sized. The junction differs from germline at one of its ends, possibly a read error. The chain carries TRBV27 and TRBJ2-7; TRBD2 matches 12 bases. Germline V lookup: CDR1 MNHEY, CDR2 SMNVEV (reference sequence). The CDR3 extends over 20 amino acids. The CDR3 is CTSSLYPRLAGDPIGDEQYF. CDR3 DNA sequence: TGCACCAGCAGTTTATACCCTCGACTAGCGGGAGATCCGATCGGGGACGAGCAGTACTTC.

By share, this clonotype ranks as medium-sized. CDR3 nucleotides: TGTGCCAGCAGGCGACTAGCGGAAACCGATGAGCAGTTCTTC. The encoded protein is CASRRLAETDEQFF. The chain combines TRBV11-1 with TRBJ2-1; 9 positions match TRBD2. Germline loops: CDR1 SGHAT, CDR2 FQDESV (reference sequence). V lost 6 bases, J lost 8 bases, and 8 bases stayed unmatched. The CDR3 has 14 residues.

By share of the sample, this clonotype is medium-sized. The rearrangement joins TRBV20-1 to TRBJ2-2, with 8 bases identical to TRBD1. V shed 6 bases and J 4 bases; nucleotides not matched to a gene: 7. The CDR3 loop spans 14 amino acids. Germline V gene sequence: CDR1 DFQATT, CDR2 SNEGSKA (reference sequence). The chain's CDR3 is CSAIHGTGTGELFF. The CDR3, as DNA: TGCAGTGCCATCCACGGGACAGGCACCGGGGAGCTGTTTTTT.

The V and J genes are TRBV6-2 or TRBV6-3 and TRBJ1-5; TRBD1 aligns across 9 bases. This CDR3 is built from 15 residues. Trimming removed 6 bases from V and 5 bases from J; junction bases left unmatched: 8. From germline, CDR1 is MNHEY and CDR2 SVGEGT. The CDR3 sequence: CASRPTGQGYQPQHF. CDR3 nucleotides: TGTGCCAGCAGACCCACGGGACAGGGCTATCAGCCCCAGCATTTT.

This clonotype was found many times. This chain uses TRBV20-1 with TRBJ2-7; 8 bases map to TRBD2. V lost 1 base to trimming and J lost 2 bases; unmatched junction nucleotides: 4. The CDR3 covers 14 residues. The germline V gene encodes CDR1 DFQATT and CDR2 SNEGSKA (reference sequence). The CDR3 here is CSARGVAGPYEQYF. CDR3 nucleotides: TGCAGTGCTAGAGGGGTAGCGGGACCCTACGAGCAGTACTTC.

This clonotype is deemed medium-sized (0.01 to 0.1%). The chain has TRBV2 and TRBJ1-6; D uncertain. Trimming stripped 1 base from V and 7 bases from J, with 5 bases between. The CDR3 is 13 amino acids. The V gene's germline CDR1 is SNHLY and CDR2 FYNNEI. The CDR3 DNA follows: TGTGCCAGCAGTGAAGTGCCGAATTCACCCCTCCACTTT. Residues: CASSEVPNSPLHF. The full variable domain, with the rest looked up from reference TRBV2 and TRBJ1-6, is EPEVTQTPSHQVTQMGQEVILRCVPISNHLYFYWYRQILGQKVEFLVSFYNNEISEKSEIFDDQFSVERPDGSNFTLKIRSTKLEDSAMYFCASSEVPNSPLHFGNGTRLTVT.

Within the sample, this clonotype is medium-sized. V is TRBV6-6 and J is TRBJ2-7, with 12 bases that match TRBD2. Trimming removed 4 bases from V and 1 base from J; junction bases left unmatched: 2. This CDR3 comprises 15 residues. The germline V gene encodes CDR1 MNHNY and CDR2 SVGAGI (reference sequence). The CDR3 DNA reads TGTGCCAGCAGTTGGACTAGCGGGACTTCCTACGAGCAGTACTTC. Protein product: CASSWTSGTSYEQYF.

This clonotype is judged large. The rearrangement links TRBV5-4 to TRBJ1-5; the match to TRBD1 covers 8 bases. The CDR3 extends over 15 amino acids. Trimming took 0 bases from V and 4 from J; bases not matched to a gene: 3. Germline loops: CDR1 SGHNT, CDR2 YYREEE (reference sequence). This CDR3 is CASSLGTGGNQPQHF. Written as DNA, the CDR3 is TGTGCCAGCAGCTTGGGAACAGGGGGGAATCAGCCCCAGCATTTT.

This clonotype was counted between two and nine times. The CDR3 bases are TGTGCCACCCTGTCAGATACGCAGTATTTT. This translates into CATLSDTQYF. The chain combines TRBV6-5 with TRBJ2-3; D is unclear. V lost 10 bases to trimming and J lost 4 bases, with 6 bases between them. Germline assignment: CDR1 MNHEY and CDR2 SVGAGI. The CDR3 totals 10 residues.

This clonotype is medium-sized in the sample. The rearrangement uses TRBV6-2 or TRBV6-3 and TRBJ2-7; the match to TRBD2 covers 8 bases. In germline, CDR1 is MNHEY, CDR2 SVGEGT. The V gene end was trimmed by 2 bases and the J gene end by 8 bases; junction bases not matched to a gene: 8. This CDR3 spans 14 amino acids. CDR3 sequence (DNA): TGTGCCAGCAGTTACACGACTAGCGCCTTCCAGCAGTACTTC. Encoded protein: CASSYTTSAFQQYF.

In this sample, this clonotype turned up many times. The CDR3 sequence: CAIRDRLSGANVLTF. For the CDR3, the DNA is TGTGCCATCCGGGACAGACTCTCTGGGGCCAACGTCCTGACTTTC. The genes are TRBV6-5 and TRBJ2-6, with 7 bases fitting TRBD1. This CDR3 is built from 15 residues. Germline V gene sequence: CDR1 MNHEY, CDR2 SVGAGI. V shed 10 bases, J shed 0 bases, and the junction held 6 bases outside the gene matches.

In this sample, this clonotype is medium-sized (0.01 to 0.1%). This rearrangement joins TRBV20-1 to TRBJ2-1; 9 bases agree with TRBD2. Germline CDR1 and CDR2: DFQATT and SNEGSKA (reference sequence). The length of the CDR3 is 12 residues. V lost 3 bases and J lost 12; bases outside the gene matches: 6. CDR3 sequence: CSARGLASGQFF. The CDR3 DNA sequence: TGCAGTGCTAGGGGACTAGCTTCTGGGCAGTTCTTC.

This clonotype was detected ten times or more. The chain recombines TRBV28 with TRBJ1-4, with 9 bases that match TRBD1. Unmatched junction bases numbered 2, after V lost 3 bases and J lost 6 bases. Germline CDR1 reads MDHEN; CDR2 reads SYDVKM. The CDR3 length is 14 residues. CDR3 in amino acids: CASSFGTGYEKLFF. In nucleotides, the CDR3 is TGTGCCAGCAGTTTTGGGACAGGGTATGAAAAACTGTTTTTT.

This clonotype qualifies as medium-sized. The CDR3 coding sequence is TGCAGTGCCAGGGGGTACGGAACAATGGCGGGAGCACGGGCGGAGCAGTTCTTC. It encodes CSARGYGTMAGARAEQFF. J is TRBJ2-1 and V is TRBV20-1, with D possibly being TRBD1 or TRBD2 (7 bases each). CDR3 length: 18 residues. Germline V CDR1 and CDR2: DFQATT, SNEGSKA (reference sequence). Deletions cut 6 bases from V and 10 bases from J, with 34 bases between.

This clonotype occurred many times. Written as DNA, the CDR3 is TGTGCCAGCAGTTTACTCGCTAGCGGGTATTCCTACGAGCAGTACTTC. Amino acids: CASSLLASGYSYEQYF. This chain connects TRBV27 to TRBJ2-7; 8 bases line up with TRBD2. CDR3 length: 16 residues. Germline-derived CDR1 and CDR2 are MNHEY and SMNVEV (reference sequence). The trim removed 2 bases at V and 1 base at J, leaving 7 bases unmatched.

Within the sample, this clonotype is medium-sized (0.01 to 0.1%). V gene TRBV30 combines with J gene TRBJ2-2, with TRBD1 identical over 9 bases. Trimming took 0 bases from V and 4 from J; bases not matched to a gene: 3. The CDR3 runs to 15 residues. Germline CDR1 is GTSNPN and CDR2 is SVGIG (reference sequence). In nucleotides, the CDR3 is TGTGCCTGGAGTGTAGGACAGGGGCCCACCGGGGAGCTGTTTTTT. Amino acid sequence: CAWSVGQGPTGELFF.

This clonotype was recorded many times. DNA of the CDR3: TGTGCCAGCAGCGTAGGCCCGAGCCCTTACAATGAGCAGTTCTTC. It translates to CASSVGPSPYNEQFF. The rearrangement links TRBV9 to TRBJ2-1, with D hard to call. CDR3 length: 15 residues. Per germline, CDR1 SGDLS and CDR2 YYNGEE. V dropped 0 bases and J dropped 4 bases, with 11 bases sitting between them.

Only a few counts were recorded for this clonotype. V usage is TRBV27 and J usage is TRBJ1-1, with D uncertain. The germline gives CDR1 MNHEY, CDR2 SMNVEV (reference sequence). CDR3 length equals 13 residues. V dropped 3 bases and J dropped 1 base, with 6 bases sitting between them. CDR3 coding DNA: TGTGCCAGCAGTTTCGACACGAACACTGAAGCTTTCTTT. Its translation is CASSFDTNTEAFF.